This TCR beta chain was recorded in a study of blood T cell repertoires in COVID-19. About the research overall: Researchers got acute and convalescent COVID-19 samples from the United States, Italy and Spain. T cells, B-cell-depleted T cells, or PBMCs provided the cDNA or gDNA that served as material.

Those who participated ranged in age from about 18 to 89 years and resided in about two dozen US areas. Per the original methods: Amplification from reference gene primers served as the basis for estimated nucleated cell counts. Generated by immunoSEQ multiplex PCR, the TCRdb table keeps only in-frame clones and is missing some. V and J calls and clone size follow that table, whereas D and trimming were derived from the DNA. The sample lists 300,000 to 350,000 clones; around 85% were seen once. There are 17 residues in the CDR3. V was trimmed by 4 bases and J by 4 bases, leaving 19 bases between them. CDR1 and CDR2 (germline): SGHVS, FQNEAQ. Ten or more counts support this clone.

V and J are TRBV7-8 and TRBJ2-2; the D gene is possibly TRBD2 (5 bases). The receptor comes from a man in his thirties or forties who had recovered from COVID-19. Specimen: PBMCs or T cells enriched from blood (not recorded which). Written as DNA, the CDR3 is TGTGCCAGCAGCTCACACAGACGCGGGTTGAGCACCGGGGAGCTGTTTTTT. As protein: CASSSHRRGLSTGELFF.